This is a list of T cell receptor beta chains from one sample in a study of blood T cells in healthy people across ages. In TCRdb, the 5' RACE reads were re-called with MiXCR into one record per CDR3 protein. This sample has hundreds of thousands of distinct CDR3 sequences, with 32% found just once. The sequencing input was blood. These receptors originate from a woman older than 75 in good health. The CDR3 runs from the conserved cysteine through the conserved F or W. The D gene is left open where the match is weak. Clone sizes are given selectively: once, few, many, or a class where the clone is expanded.

few | TRBJ2-1 | - | TRBV24-1 | CATSDTGTGRQETQFF | TGTGCCACCAGTGATACGGGGACGGGGCGGCAAGAGACCCAGTTCTTC
many | TRBJ2-7 | - | TRBV28 | CASSLSPNSYEQYF | TGTGCCAGCAGTTTATCTCCGAATTCCTACGAGCAGTACTTC
many | TRBJ2-5 | - | TRBV5-4 | CASSLIPNVVAIGEETQYF | TGTGCCAGCAGCCTAATCCCCAATGTAGTAGCGATCGGGGAAGAGACCCAGTACTTC
- | TRBJ1-2 | - | TRBV4-1 | CASSQNYRDGYTF | TGCGCCAGCAGCCAAAATTACAGGGATGGCTATACCTTC
many | TRBJ2-7 | TRBD2 | TRBV28 | CASSLSSGGGLYEQYF | TGTGCCAGCAGCCTCAGCTCGGGGGGGGGGTTGTACGAGCAGTACTTC
many | TRBJ2-3 | - | TRBV29-1 | CSGVQGGTDTQYF | TGCAGCGGCGTCCAGGGAGGCACAGATACGCAGTATTTT
many | TRBJ2-1 | TRBD2 | TRBV7-2 | CASSLGLAGYNEQFF | TGTGCCAGCAGCTTAGGACTAGCGGGTTACAATGAGCAGTTCTTC
- | TRBJ1-2 | - | TRBV5-1 | CASSLTNGRAHGYTF | TGCGCCAGCAGCTTGACTAACGGCAGGGCTCATGGCTACACCTTC
- | TRBJ1-2 | TRBD1 | TRBV12-3/TRBV12-4 | CTSSPGGVDSGYTF | TGTACCAGCAGCCCAGGGGGCGTCGACTCTGGCTACACCTTC
- | TRBJ1-1 | - | TRBV7-2 | CASSVTGTRMNTEAFF | TGTGCCAGCAGCGTAACCGGGACCCGAATGAACACTGAAGCTTTCTTT
many | TRBJ1-2 | - | TRBV6-2/TRBV6-3 | CASSYRASPSNYGYTF | TGTGCCAGCAGTTACAGAGCCTCCCCTTCAAACTATGGCTACACCTTC
once | TRBJ2-5 | - | TRBV2 | CASSEGGLRETQYF | TGTGCCAGCAGTGAAGGGGGCCTAAGAGAGACCCAGTACTTC
- | TRBJ2-1 | - | TRBV19 | CASSIRLFYNEQFF | TGTGCCAGTAGTATAAGGCTGTTTTACAATGAGCAGTTCTTC
many | TRBJ2-1 | TRBD2 | TRBV15 | CATSRGIGGGEGEQFF | TGTGCCACCAGCAGAGGGATTGGCGGGGGGGAAGGTGAGCAGTTCTTC
many | TRBJ1-2 | TRBD1 | TRBV10-3 | CAISPGQDYGYTF | TGTGCCATCAGTCCGGGACAGGACTATGGCTACACCTTC
many | TRBJ2-3 | - | TRBV13 | CASSHDSVLTDTQYF | TGTGCCAGCAGCCACGACAGTGTACTGACAGATACGCAGTATTTT
- | TRBJ2-7 | - | TRBV5-1 | CASSLGRGPRGGQYF | TGCGCCAGCAGCTTGGGCAGGGGACCCCGTGGGGGGCAGTACTTC
few | TRBJ1-1 | TRBD1 | TRBV7-6 | CASSLKDLGQPYTEAFF | TGTGCCAGCAGCTTAAAAGATTTGGGACAGCCTTACACTGAAGCTTTCTTT